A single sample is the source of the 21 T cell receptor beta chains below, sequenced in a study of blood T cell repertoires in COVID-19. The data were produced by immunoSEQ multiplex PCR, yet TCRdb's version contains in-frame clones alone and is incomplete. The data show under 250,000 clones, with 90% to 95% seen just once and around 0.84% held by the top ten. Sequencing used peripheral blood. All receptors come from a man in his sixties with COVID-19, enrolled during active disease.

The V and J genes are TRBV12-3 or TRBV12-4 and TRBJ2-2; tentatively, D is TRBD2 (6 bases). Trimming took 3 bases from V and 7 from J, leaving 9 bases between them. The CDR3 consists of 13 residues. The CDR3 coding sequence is TGTGCCAGCAGTTTTCTGGAGGGCGGGGAGCTGTTTTTT. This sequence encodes CASSFLEGGELFF.

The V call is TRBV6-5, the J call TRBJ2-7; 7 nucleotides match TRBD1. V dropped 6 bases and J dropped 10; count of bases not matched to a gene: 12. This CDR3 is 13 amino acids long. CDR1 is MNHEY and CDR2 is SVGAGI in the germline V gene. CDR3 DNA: TGTGCCAGCAGCTCAGAGAGGGGGCCAGTACAGTACTTC. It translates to CASSSERGPVQYF.

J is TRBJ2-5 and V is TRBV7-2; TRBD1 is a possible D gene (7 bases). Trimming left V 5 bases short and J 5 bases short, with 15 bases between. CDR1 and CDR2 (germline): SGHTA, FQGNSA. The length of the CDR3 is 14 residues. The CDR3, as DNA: TGTGCCAGCAGCGGGATGCCAGGGGGGGAGACCCAGTACTTC. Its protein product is CASSGMPGGETQYF. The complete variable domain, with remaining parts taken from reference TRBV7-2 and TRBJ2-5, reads GAGVSQSPSNKVTEKGKDVELRCDPISGHTALYWYRQSLGQGLEFLIYFQGNSAPDKSGLPSDRFSAERTGGSVSTLTIQRTQQEDSAVYLCASSGMPGGETQYFGPGTRLLVL.

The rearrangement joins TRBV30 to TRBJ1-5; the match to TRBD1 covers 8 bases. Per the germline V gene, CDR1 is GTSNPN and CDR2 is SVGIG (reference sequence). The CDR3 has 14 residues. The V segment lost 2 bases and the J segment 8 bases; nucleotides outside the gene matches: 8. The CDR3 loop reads CAWSRGQGTEPQHF. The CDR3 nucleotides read TGTGCCTGGAGTCGCGGACAGGGAACTGAGCCCCAGCATTTT.

The CDR3 DNA is TGCGCCAGCAGCCTCGGGGGGATCACAGATACGCAGTATTTT. As protein: CASSLGGITDTQYF. The V call is TRBV5-1, the J call TRBJ2-3, with 7 bases aligning to TRBD2. CDR1 and CDR2 (germline): SGHRS, YFSETQ. This CDR3 region has 14 residues. V lost 4 bases and J lost 2; bases outside the gene matches: 4.

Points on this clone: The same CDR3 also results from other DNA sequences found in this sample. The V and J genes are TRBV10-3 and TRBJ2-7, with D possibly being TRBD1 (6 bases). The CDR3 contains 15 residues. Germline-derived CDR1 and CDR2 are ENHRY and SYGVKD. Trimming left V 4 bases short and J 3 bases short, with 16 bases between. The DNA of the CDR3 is TGTGCCATCAGTGGTGGGGCAGGGGTAAACTACGAGCAGTACTTC. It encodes CAISGGAGVNYEQYF.

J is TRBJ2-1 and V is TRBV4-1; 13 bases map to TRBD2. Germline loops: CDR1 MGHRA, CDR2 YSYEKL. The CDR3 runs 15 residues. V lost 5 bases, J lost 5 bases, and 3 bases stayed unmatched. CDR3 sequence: CASSTLAGGNNEQFF. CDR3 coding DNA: TGCGCCAGCAGCACACTAGCGGGAGGGAACAATGAGCAGTTCTTC.

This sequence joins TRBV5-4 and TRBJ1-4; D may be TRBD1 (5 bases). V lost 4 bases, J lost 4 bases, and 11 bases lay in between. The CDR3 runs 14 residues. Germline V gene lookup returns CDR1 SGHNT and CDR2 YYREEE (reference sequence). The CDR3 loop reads CASSVTGFNEKLFF. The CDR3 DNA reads TGTGCCAGCAGCGTCACAGGATTTAATGAAAAACTGTTTTTT.

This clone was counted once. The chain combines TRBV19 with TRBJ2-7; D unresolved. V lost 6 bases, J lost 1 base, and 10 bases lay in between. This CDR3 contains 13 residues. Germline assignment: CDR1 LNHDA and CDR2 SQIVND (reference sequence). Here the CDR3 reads CASRHPRSYEQYF. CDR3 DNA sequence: TGTGCCAGTAGACACCCAAGATCCTACGAGCAGTACTTC.

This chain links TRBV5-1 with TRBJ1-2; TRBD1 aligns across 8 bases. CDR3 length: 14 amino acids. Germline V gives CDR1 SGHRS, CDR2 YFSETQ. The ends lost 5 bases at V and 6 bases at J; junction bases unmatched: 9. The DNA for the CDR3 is TGCGCCAGCAGTTCCGGACAGGGAGTAGATGGCTACACCTTC. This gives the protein CASSSGQGVDGYTF.

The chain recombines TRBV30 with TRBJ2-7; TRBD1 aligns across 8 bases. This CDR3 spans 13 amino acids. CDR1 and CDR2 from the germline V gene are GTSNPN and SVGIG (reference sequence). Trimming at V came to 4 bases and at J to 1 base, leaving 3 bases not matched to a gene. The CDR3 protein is CAWTGQGSYEQYF. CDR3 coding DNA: TGTGCCTGGACTGGACAGGGTTCCTACGAGCAGTACTTC.

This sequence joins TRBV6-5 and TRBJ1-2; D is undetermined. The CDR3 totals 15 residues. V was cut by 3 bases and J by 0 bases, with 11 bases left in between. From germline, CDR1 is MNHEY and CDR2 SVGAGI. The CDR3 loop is CASSYQVEANYGYTF. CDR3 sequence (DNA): TGTGCCAGCAGTTATCAGGTGGAAGCTAACTATGGCTACACCTTC.

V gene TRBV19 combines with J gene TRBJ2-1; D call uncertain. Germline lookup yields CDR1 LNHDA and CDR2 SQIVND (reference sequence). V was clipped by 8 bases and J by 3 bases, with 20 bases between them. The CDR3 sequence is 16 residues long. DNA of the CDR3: TGTGCCAGTTCTTACCCCGCCGCGTCTGACTACAATGAGCAGTTCTTC. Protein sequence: CASSYPAASDYNEQFF.

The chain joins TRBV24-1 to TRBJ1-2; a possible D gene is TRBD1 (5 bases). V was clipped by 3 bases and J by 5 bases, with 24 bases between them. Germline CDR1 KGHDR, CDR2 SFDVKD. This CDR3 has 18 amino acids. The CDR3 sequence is CATSDVIGGGLPLYGYTF. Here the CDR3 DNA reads TGTGCCACCAGTGATGTCATCGGGGGGGGATTACCACTATATGGCTACACCTTC.

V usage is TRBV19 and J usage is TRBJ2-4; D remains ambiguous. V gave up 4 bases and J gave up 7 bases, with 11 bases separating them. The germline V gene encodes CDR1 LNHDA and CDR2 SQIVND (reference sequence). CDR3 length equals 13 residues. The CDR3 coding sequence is TGTGCCAGTAGTACCGAGAGCTGGAACATTCAGTACTTC. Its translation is CASSTESWNIQYF.

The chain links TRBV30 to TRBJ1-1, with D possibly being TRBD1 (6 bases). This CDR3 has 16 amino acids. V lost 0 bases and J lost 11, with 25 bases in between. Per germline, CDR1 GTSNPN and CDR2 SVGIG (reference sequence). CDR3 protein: CAWSVTAARGKLWAFF. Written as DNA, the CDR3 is TGTGCCTGGAGTGTAACGGCAGCCAGGGGTAAATTGTGGGCTTTCTTT.

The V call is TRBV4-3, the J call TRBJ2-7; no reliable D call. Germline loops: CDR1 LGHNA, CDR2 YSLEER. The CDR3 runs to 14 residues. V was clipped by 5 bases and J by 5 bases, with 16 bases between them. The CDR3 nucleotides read TGCGCCAGCAGCTATCAGGCGCTCCAGAACGAGCAGTACTTC. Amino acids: CASSYQALQNEQYF.

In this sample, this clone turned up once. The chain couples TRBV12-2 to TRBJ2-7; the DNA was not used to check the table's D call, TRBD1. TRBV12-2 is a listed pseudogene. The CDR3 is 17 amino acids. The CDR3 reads CASRSPTGGGSPYEQYF. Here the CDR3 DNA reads TGTGCAAGTCGCTCCCCGACAGGGGGCGGGAGTCCCTACGAGCAGTACTTC.

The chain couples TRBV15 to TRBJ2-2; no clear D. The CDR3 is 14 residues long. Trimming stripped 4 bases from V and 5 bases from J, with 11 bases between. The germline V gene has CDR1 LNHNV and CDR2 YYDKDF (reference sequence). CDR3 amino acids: CATSNKRGTGELFF. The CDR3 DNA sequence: TGTGCCACCAGCAATAAGCGAGGTACCGGGGAGCTGTTTTTT.

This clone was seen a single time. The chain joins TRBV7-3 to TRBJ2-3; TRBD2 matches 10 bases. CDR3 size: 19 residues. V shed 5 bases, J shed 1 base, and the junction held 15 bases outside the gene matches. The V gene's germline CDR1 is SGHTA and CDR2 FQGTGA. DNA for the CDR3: TGTGCCAGCAGCCGCGCTCCCACCCTAGCGGGGGCCCGCACAGATACGCAGTATTTT. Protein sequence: CASSRAPTLAGARTDTQYF.

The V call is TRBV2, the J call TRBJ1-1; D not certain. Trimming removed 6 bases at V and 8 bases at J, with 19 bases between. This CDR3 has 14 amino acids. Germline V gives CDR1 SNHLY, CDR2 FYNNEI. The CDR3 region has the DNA TGTGCCAGCAGATCAAACCAAGCAGGAGGGGAAGCTTTCTTT. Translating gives CASRSNQAGGEAFF.